What follows are 5 T cell receptor beta chains derived from one specimen sequenced in a study of tumor-infiltrating lymphocytes in primary liver carcinoma. TCR beta cDNA came from roughly 450 ng total RNA, primed with a constant-region primer. Generation of the TCR beta libraries relied on three nested multiplex PCR rounds using slightly modified ARM-PCR. The first two PCR rounds used TRBV1-TRBV30 primers with a Cbeta primer, around 10 cycles each. TCRdb recomputed calls from the multiplex PCR reads with MiXCR, one row per CDR3 protein. In the table there are tens of thousands of distinct CDR3 sequences, around three quarters of which are singletons. Co-extracted RNA and DNA came from about 19-30 mg of unsorted bulk tissue. Material for sequencing was liver tumor tissue from sampling region 1. Subset given: tumor region T1, superior pole. These receptors all come from a man in his forties with primary liver carcinoma and hepatitis B virus infection.

V is TRBV11-2 and J is TRBJ2-3; 12 bases are shared with TRBD2. With 7 bases clipped from V and 5 bases from J, the junction kept 7 bases outside the gene matches. The CDR3 is made up of 15 amino acids. CDR1 is SGHAT and CDR2 is FQNNGV in the germline V gene. This CDR3 is CASNASGRAIDTQYF. The CDR3 DNA reads TGTGCCAGCAATGCTAGCGGGAGGGCCATAGATACGCAGTATTTT.

Turning to this clonotype: A junction boundary mismatches the germline segment, possibly from a read error. The rearrangement joins TRBV11-2 to TRBJ1-1; unclear D gene. Germline CDR1 and CDR2: SGHAT and FQNNGV. The CDR3 loop spans 17 amino acids. The DNA of the CDR3 is TGTGCCAGCAGCTTAATGGATACAAGGAAGTTAGTCCGTGAACCTTTCTTT. Encoded protein: CASSLMDTRKLVREPFF.

This clonotype was counted at least ten times. The chain combines TRBV5-1 with TRBJ1-5; a possible D gene is TRBD1 (6 bases). Trimming left V 1 base short and J 3 bases short, with 11 bases between. This CDR3 is 15 amino acids long. Per germline, CDR1 SGHRS and CDR2 YFSETQ. CDR3 nucleotides: TGCGCCAGCAGCTTGCTCCCAGGGGCCAATCAGCCCCAGCATTTT. Translated, it gives CASSLLPGANQPQHF.

In the case of this clonotype: The conserved phenylalanine or tryptophan is not found at the CDR3 terminus, so this likely reflects a read error. This rearrangement joins TRBV5-4 to TRBJ2-5, with 8 bases that match TRBD2. Germline CDR1 reads SGHNT; CDR2 reads YYREEE (reference sequence). The CDR3 totals 16 residues. The CDR3 nucleotides are TGTGCCAACAGCTTGGTTGGCGGGGGGCAACAAGAGACCCAGTACTTG. This codes for CANSLVGGGQQETQYL.

This clonotype has at least ten counts. A read error may produce the germline difference seen at one junction end. J is TRBJ2-1 and V is TRBV13, with TRBD2 matching over 10 bases. The germline V gene has CDR1 PRHDT and CDR2 FYEKMQ (reference sequence). CDR3 length equals 18 residues. CDR3 sequence (DNA): TGTGCCAGCAGCTCTCGCCTAGCGGGAGCCCATGACTACAATGGGCAGTTCTTC. Translation gives CASSSRLAGAHDYNGQFF.